This T cell receptor (beta chain) was recorded in a study of blood T cell repertoires in COVID-19. At the level of the study: COVID-19 samples from acute and convalescent phases originated in the United States, Italy and Spain. From T cells, B-cell-depleted T cells, or PBMCs came the material, which was cDNA or gDNA.

Data came from immunoSEQ multiplex PCR; TCRdb stores just in-frame clones and leaves some out. Of fewer than 300,000 clones listed, around 89% are singletons. CDR1 is KGHSH and CDR2 is LQKENI in the germline V gene. This CDR3 has 15 amino acids. V was shortened by 2 bases and J by 1 base, with 11 bases between the two germline ends. The age range of participants was about 18 to 90 years, with residence in about 25 US areas. Categorization into cohorts depended on clinical history that participants reported. The sequence was collected from a man aged 35-49 years who had recovered from COVID-19. The chain recombines TRBV18 with TRBJ1-1; possibly TRBD1 for D (6 bases). The sequenced sample consisted of PBMCs or T cells enriched from blood (not recorded which). The CDR3 nucleotides are TGTGCCAGCTCACCAATTGGGGGCGAGAACACTGAAGCTTTCTTT. It specifies CASSPIGGENTEAFF.